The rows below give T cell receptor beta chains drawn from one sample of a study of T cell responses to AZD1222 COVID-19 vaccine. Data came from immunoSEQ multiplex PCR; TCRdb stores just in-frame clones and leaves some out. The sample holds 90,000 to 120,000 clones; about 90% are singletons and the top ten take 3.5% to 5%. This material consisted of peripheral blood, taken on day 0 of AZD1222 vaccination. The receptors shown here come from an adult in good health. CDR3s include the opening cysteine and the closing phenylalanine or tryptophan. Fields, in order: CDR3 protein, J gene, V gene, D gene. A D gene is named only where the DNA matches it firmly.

CASSPQGVVYEQYF,TRBJ2-7,TRBV18,NA
CSVGGGQSIRNTEAFF,TRBJ1-1,TRBV29-1,TRBD1
CASKIVEGTEAFF,TRBJ1-1,TRBV6-5,NA
CASSHGQGRVGYTF,TRBJ1-2,TRBV5-8,TRBD1
CASSFITLTNTEAFF,TRBJ1-1,TRBV5-1,NA
CASSVSGAGEAFF,TRBJ1-1,TRBV2,NA
CASSLRDSDNYEQYF,TRBJ2-7,TRBV28,TRBD1
CASSVEGQPAETQYF,TRBJ2-5,TRBV9,NA
CASSERDPRSNEKLFF,TRBJ1-4,TRBV2,NA
CAWRPWAGGTEAFF,TRBJ1-1,TRBV30,NA
CASSLDRGGYGYTF,TRBJ1-2,TRBV7-6,NA
CASSPRGLAIEDTQYF,TRBJ2-3,TRBV2,TRBD2
CASSQVGGPLAKNIQYF,TRBJ2-4,TRBV3-1/TRBV3-2,NA
CASSFGEAYEQYF,TRBJ2-7,TRBV7-8,NA
CASSIIGGTTDEQFF,TRBJ2-1,TRBV19,NA
CASSVEQDRVDGYTF,TRBJ1-2,TRBV9,TRBD1
CSVVWSGNTIYF,TRBJ1-3,TRBV29-1,NA
CASSQDGGVGGNTIYF,TRBJ1-3,TRBV3-1/TRBV3-2,NA
CASSLGPGQEGQTQYF,TRBJ2-5,TRBV7-2,NA
CSVDRGRGMNTEAFF,TRBJ1-1,TRBV29-1,TRBD1
CASSPRQGSTGELFF,TRBJ2-2,TRBV4-1,TRBD1
CASSKPGLAGADSGANVLTF,TRBJ2-6,TRBV28,TRBD2
CASSQEGRGPYEQYF,TRBJ2-7,TRBV4-3,NA
CASSQDPDSPLHF,TRBJ1-6,TRBV4-1,NA
CASSPTGGVYEQYF,TRBJ2-7,TRBV28,TRBD1
CSASSGGSYNSPLHF,TRBJ1-6,TRBV20-1,NA
CASSLGEDTEAFF,TRBJ1-1,TRBV18,NA
CSVDRGYGYTF,TRBJ1-2,TRBV29-1,NA
CASSYNALPTDTQYF,TRBJ2-3,TRBV6-6,NA
CASSPRQTDLPQHF,TRBJ1-5,TRBV18,NA
CASRLGGAGYEKLFF,TRBJ1-4,TRBV28,NA
CASSLRQGAKLFF,TRBJ1-4,TRBV6-5,TRBD1
CASSSGTGLEGYTF,TRBJ1-2,TRBV5-1,TRBD1
CASSFRDMAEGYTF,TRBJ1-2,TRBV28,NA
CASSRDGLQETQYF,TRBJ2-5,TRBV28,NA
CASSLADRESTEAFF,TRBJ1-1,TRBV5-1,TRBD1
CASSQFVWGGPGDTQYF,TRBJ2-3,TRBV13,NA
CASSQTGSLEQYF,TRBJ2-7,TRBV3-1/TRBV3-2,NA
CATSGYAGEVTGELFF,TRBJ2-2,TRBV24-1,TRBD2
CASSARGLARGSYNEQFF,TRBJ2-1,TRBV11-3,TRBD2
CASSLTGPNTEAFF,TRBJ1-1,TRBV7-8,TRBD1
CATRVLVRGSGQPQHF,TRBJ1-5,TRBV24-1,NA
CASSTGSVDTQYF,TRBJ2-3,TRBV6-2/TRBV6-3,NA